These T cell receptor beta chains were read from a single sample in a study of radiation and T cells in renal cell carcinoma. Profiling relied on immunoSEQ multiplex PCR, and the TCRdb table lists in-frame clones only, not all of them. This table has tens of thousands of clones, 83% appearing once. The specimen comprised blood, sampled from a patient whose treatment included radiotherapy and nephrectomy. All receptors derive from a woman aged 55-69 years with renal cell carcinoma. Each CDR3 is given with its conserved first and last residue. The D gene is left open where the match is weak. Clone size is shown for a subset of rows, as once, few, many or a class of expanded clone.

V	D	J	size	DNA	CDR3
TRBV6-5	NA	TRBJ1-1	few	TGTGCCAGCAGTCGAGGGGGAACTGAAGCTTTCTTT	CASSRGGTEAFF
TRBV18	TRBD1	TRBJ1-2	NA	TGTGCCAGCTCACCGGAACAGGGGGCCTATGGCTACACCTTC	CASSPEQGAYGYTF
TRBV11-2	NA	TRBJ1-2	NA	TGTGCCAGCAGCCCCGGGGTCGCCTATGGCTACACCTTC	CASSPGVAYGYTF
TRBV5-1	NA	TRBJ2-3	NA	TGCGCCAGCAGCTTGGAAATTTTGCTGGCTAGCACAGATACGCAGTATTTT	CASSLEILLASTDTQYF
TRBV30	NA	TRBJ1-5	NA	TGTGCCTGGGCAAAAGACAGGAATCAGCCCCAGCATTTT	CAWAKDRNQPQHF
TRBV11-2	NA	TRBJ2-1	NA	TGTGCCAGCAGCCCACGGGACCTGACCTCGGATGAGCAGTTCTTC	CASSPRDLTSDEQFF
TRBV5-1	TRBD1	TRBJ2-5	NA	TGCGCCAGCAGCTTGGCGACAGGGGGCGGGGAGACCCAGTACTTC	CASSLATGGGETQYF
TRBV6-7	NA	TRBJ2-4	NA	TGTGCCAGCAGTTCGCCTGACACTAGGGCCAAAAACATTCAGTACTTC	CASSSPDTRAKNIQYF
TRBV19	NA	TRBJ2-3	NA	TGTGCCAGTAGCCTACAGGTGGGGTCCACAGATACGCAGTATTTT	CASSLQVGSTDTQYF
TRBV7-2	NA	TRBJ2-5	few	TGTGCCAGCAGCCCTCGCGGCGGGGTGAACCAAGAGACCCAGTACTTC	CASSPRGGVNQETQYF
TRBV2	NA	TRBJ1-2	NA	TGTGCCAGCAATTACGGGGAGGGATTCCCGAGGTTC	CASNYGEGFPRF
TRBV27	NA	TRBJ1-2	NA	TGCGCCAGCAGTTTATCGAGTCTCTATGGCTACACCTTC	CASSLSSLYGYTF
TRBV4-2	NA	TRBJ2-5	NA	TGTGCCAGCAGCCAACGGGGACAAGAGACCCAGTACTTC	CASSQRGQETQYF
TRBV6-5	NA	TRBJ2-3	NA	TGTGCCAGCAGTTACACGTCAGACCCTAATACGCAGTATTTT	CASSYTSDPNTQYF
TRBV4-3	NA	TRBJ2-3	once	TGCGCCAGCAGCCAAGAAATGTCCCCCGGGGCAGATACGCAGTATTTT	CASSQEMSPGADTQYF
TRBV19	NA	TRBJ1-5	NA	TGTGCCAGTAGTAGATCAGGGGACCGTAATCAGCCCCAGCATTTT	CASSRSGDRNQPQHF